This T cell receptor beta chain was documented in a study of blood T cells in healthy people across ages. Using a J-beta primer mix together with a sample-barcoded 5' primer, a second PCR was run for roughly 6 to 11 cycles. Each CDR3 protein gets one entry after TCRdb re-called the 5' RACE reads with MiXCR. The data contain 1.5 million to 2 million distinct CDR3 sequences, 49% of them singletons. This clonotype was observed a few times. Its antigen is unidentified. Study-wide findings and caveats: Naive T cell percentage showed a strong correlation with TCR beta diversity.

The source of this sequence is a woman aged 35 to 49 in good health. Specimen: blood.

As DNA, the CDR3 is TGTGCCAGCAGCCAACTGAGGGGGGCGGAGACCCAGTACTTC. It specifies CASSQLRGAETQYF. The V call is TRBV9, the J call TRBJ2-7; D possibly matches TRBD1 or TRBD2 (6 bases each). The J call may not be correct, given that the DNA end is closer to TRBJ2-5. Germline loops: CDR1 SGDLS, CDR2 YYNGEE. The CDR3 consists of 14 residues.